Listed below are T cell receptor beta chains from one sample, sequenced in a study of blood T cell repertoires in COVID-19. Some clones are missing from TCRdb's copy, which holds only in-frame ones; the method was immunoSEQ multiplex PCR. The table shows about 200,000 clones, with roughly 90% occurring only once. The specimen sequenced was peripheral blood. These receptor sequences come from a man under 40 who had recovered from COVID-19. The conserved cysteine and the conserved F or W are not part of the CDR3 here. For some rows the clone size is stated as once, few or many, or as a class when expanded; others skip it.

J,V,size,length,CDR3
TRBJ1-1,TRBV6-5,once,12,ASSYMGPSTEAF
TRBJ2-5,TRBV5-6,.,14,ASSSAFGRGRETQY
TRBJ2-2,TRBV10-2,.,14,ASSEKAGVYTGELF
TRBJ1-5,TRBV6-1,once,16,ASSEATPGQGDSQPQH
TRBJ2-5,TRBV7-9,.,14,ASSLGGQHQKETQY
TRBJ1-2,TRBV6-5,.,13,ASNIRVGGNGGYT
TRBJ2-1,TRBV5-1,.,11,ASSLLTDNEQF
TRBJ2-2,TRBV14,.,13,ASSPRGVDTGELF
TRBJ2-3,TRBV3-1/TRBV3-2,once,20,ASSLRQRTGSGQKTSTDTQY
TRBJ2-1,TRBV7-8,.,14,ASSLAVLAGYNEQF
TRBJ1-5,TRBV7-2,.,10,ASTDSGGPQH
TRBJ1-4,TRBV9,.,12,ASSAGQGNEKLF
TRBJ1-1,TRBV7-6,.,9,ASSLREEAF
TRBJ2-2,TRBV4-1,medium-sized,9,ASSQDSGLL
TRBJ1-3,TRBV6-1,once,13,ASSEQRVSGNTIY
TRBJ1-6,TRBV19,.,13,ASSGPGGNNSPLH
TRBJ2-7,TRBV7-9,.,12,ASSLRGTFYEQY
TRBJ1-2,TRBV6-5,.,13,ASSYASTGTGGYT
TRBJ1-6,TRBV2,.,13,ASSETGGYNSPLH
TRBJ2-6,TRBV6-4,.,11,ASKNTGANVLT
TRBJ2-5,TRBV5-5,.,14,ASSLVRTEPPETQY
TRBJ1-4,TRBV24-1,.,16,ATSDLHATGATNEKLF
TRBJ1-2,TRBV4-2,.,14,ASSQEGTGGIYGYT
TRBJ2-1,TRBV24-1,.,12,ATGGLASVNEQF
TRBJ1-1,TRBV2,.,9,ASSTQGKAF
TRBJ1-2,TRBV5-4,.,13,ASSQTGTGNYGYT
TRBJ1-1,TRBV18,.,19,ASSPPGTGPFGGILNTEAF
TRBJ1-2,TRBV25-1,few,13,ASTTGGGYLGGYT
TRBJ2-3,TRBV27,.,10,ASRGPGLSQY
TRBJ1-4,TRBV6-2/TRBV6-3,.,14,ASSYSSGGYDEKLF
TRBJ1-2,TRBV11-2,.,11,ASRTQDSYGYT
TRBJ1-5,TRBV19,.,12,ASSPTGGNQPQH
TRBJ2-1,TRBV2,few,14,ASRASLAGGRNEQF
TRBJ1-1,TRBV5-1,.,11,ASSLDINTEAF
TRBJ2-7,TRBV11-2,.,13,ASSFHDGQGYEQY
TRBJ1-2,TRBV7-9,once,14,ASSLAGSPPGYGYT
TRBJ2-3,TRBV11-3,.,12,ASSSRQGADTQY
TRBJ1-1,TRBV27,.,13,ASSFRAGGWTEAF
TRBJ1-1,TRBV5-1,.,13,ASSSQMTGNTEAF
TRBJ1-3,TRBV18,.,13,ASSIDSSSGNTIY
TRBJ1-1,TRBV12-3/TRBV12-4,.,10,ASSLGSPEAF
TRBJ2-6,TRBV13,.,13,ASSRLSPASNVLT
TRBJ2-7,TRBV27,.,13,ASSKKGTSSYEQY
TRBJ1-1,TRBV11-3,.,10,ASSTQGTEAF
TRBJ1-1,TRBV24-1,.,11,ATRTGAYTEAF
TRBJ1-4,TRBV6-5,once,12,ASSPRQVNEKLF
TRBJ1-5,TRBV18,.,13,ASSPRGVRNQPQH
TRBJ2-7,TRBV6-2/TRBV6-3,.,12,ASSYLTGGGEQY